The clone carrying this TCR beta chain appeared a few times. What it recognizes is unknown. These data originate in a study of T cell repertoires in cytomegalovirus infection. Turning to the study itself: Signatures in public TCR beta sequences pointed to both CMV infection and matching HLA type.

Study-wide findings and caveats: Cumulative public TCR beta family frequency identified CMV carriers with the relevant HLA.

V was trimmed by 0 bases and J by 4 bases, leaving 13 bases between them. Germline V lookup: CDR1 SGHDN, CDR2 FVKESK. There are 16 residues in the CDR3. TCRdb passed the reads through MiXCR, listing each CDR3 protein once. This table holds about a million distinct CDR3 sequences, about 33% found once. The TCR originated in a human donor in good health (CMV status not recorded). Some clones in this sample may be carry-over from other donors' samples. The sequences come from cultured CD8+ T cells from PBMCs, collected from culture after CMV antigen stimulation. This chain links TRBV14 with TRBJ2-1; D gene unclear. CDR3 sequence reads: CASSQEDGTHYNEQFF. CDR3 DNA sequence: TGTGCCAGCAGCCAAGAGGATGGCACACATTACAATGAGCAGTTCTTC.